This entry features one T cell receptor beta chain sequence. Its cognate antigen is unknown. Sequencing was performed with immunoSEQ multiplex PCR; in TCRdb, only in-frame clones are kept and a portion is missing. The sample lists a few million clones, 90% to 95% occurring once. V was pared by 0 bases and J by 1 base, with 9 bases between. Germline V lookup: CDR1 SGHAT, CDR2 FQNNGV. The CDR3 length is 16 residues. This entry belongs to a study of shared clonotypes between healthy human individuals. The study, taken as a whole, reports: The study found lower generation probabilities in non-shared clonotypes than in those shared by all four donors. Incomplete sequencing of sorted subsets was indicated by rarefaction despite large depth. Few donors restricted represented genetic and exposure-history diversity.

CD45RO-negative, CCR7-selected cells formed the naive CD8 fraction, which excluded terminally differentiated effector memory CD45RA+ cells. Each of the donors was a healthy adult who was HIV-negative and had not had a recent acute infection or vaccination. Sequencing was performed on naive CD8+ T cells from PBMCs. This clonotype was sampled from a man younger than 35 in good health. Some clones in this sample may be carry-over from other donors' samples. The rearrangement joins TRBV11-2 to TRBJ2-2; D is unresolved. CDR3 amino acids: CASSLDFLENTGELFF. DNA of the CDR3: TGTGCCAGCAGCTTAGACTTCCTAGAGAACACCGGGGAGCTGTTTTTT.